A single sample is the source of the 17 T cell receptor beta chains below, sequenced in a study of identical twins. TCRdb processed the 5' RACE reads anew with MiXCR; each CDR3 protein has one entry. This sample has 520,000 or so distinct CDR3 sequences; 22% occur once, and the top ten carry 0.75% to 0.95%. The sample also formed part of further work on T cells expressing NK-cell markers.

The sample was CD4+ T cells sorted from blood. These receptors were obtained from a woman aged 18-29 years in good health.

V gene TRBV20-1 combines with J gene TRBJ2-1; 7 bases are shared with TRBD2. The CDR3 length is 17 residues. The germline CDR1 and CDR2 sequences are DFQATT and SNEGSKA (reference sequence). V lost 0 bases, J lost 1 base, and 9 bases stayed unmatched. The chain's CDR3 is CSARDPVGGPSYNEQFF. The CDR3 DNA follows: TGCAGTGCTAGAGATCCCGTGGGAGGGCCGTCCTACAATGAGCAGTTCTTC.

The rearrangement joins TRBV20-1 to TRBJ2-3; 8 bases align to TRBD2. The trim removed 0 bases at V and 5 bases at J, leaving 7 bases unmatched. This CDR3 spans 15 amino acids. Germline loops: CDR1 DFQATT, CDR2 SNEGSKA (reference sequence). The DNA for the CDR3 is TGCAGTGCTAGAGATCGTCGGGGGGGGCAAGATACGCAGTATTTT. Amino acid sequence: CSARDRRGGQDTQYF.

This chain connects TRBV20-1 to TRBJ1-1; no clear D gene. Per germline, CDR1 DFQATT and CDR2 SNEGSKA (reference sequence). This CDR3 region has 12 residues. Trimming removed 5 bases at V and 8 bases at J, with 15 bases between. The CDR3 protein is CSAHPWDAEAFF. DNA for the CDR3: TGCAGTGCTCACCCTTGGGATGCGGAAGCTTTCTTT.

The chain uses TRBV11-2 and TRBJ2-5; 7 bases fit TRBD1. Germline V gene sequence: CDR1 SGHAT, CDR2 FQNNGV. The CDR3 covers 16 residues. V trimming: 7 bases; J trimming: 7 bases; junction bases outside the gene matches: 18. The CDR3 sequence is CASTVPGTDTSSTQYF. CDR3 sequence (DNA): TGTGCCAGCACCGTTCCCGGGACAGACACTTCGTCGACCCAGTACTTC.

This clonotype was seen a handful of times. The V call is TRBV7-9, the J call TRBJ1-1, with D possibly TRBD1 on 5 matching bases. Germline CDR1 is SEHNR and CDR2 is FQNEAQ (reference sequence). V dropped 3 bases and J dropped 0 bases, with 17 bases sitting between them. This CDR3 region has 17 residues. The CDR3 DNA follows: TGTGCCAGCAGCTTTAACCCCGGGGCAGGGCTGAACACTGAAGCTTTCTTT. Protein product: CASSFNPGAGLNTEAFF.

The chain carries TRBV2 and TRBJ1-4, with D unclear. CDR1 is SNHLY, CDR2 FYNNEI, per germline. The CDR3 length is 13 residues. V lost 8 bases to trimming and J lost 5 bases, with 12 bases between them. The CDR3 region is CASAAIVNEKLFF. CDR3 nucleotide sequence: TGTGCCAGCGCCGCGATAGTGAATGAAAAACTGTTTTTT.

The V call is TRBV20-1, the J call TRBJ1-2, with D unresolved. V was pared by 1 base and J by 10 bases, with 16 bases between. Germline V gene sequence: CDR1 DFQATT, CDR2 SNEGSKA (reference sequence). The CDR3 runs 13 residues. This chain's CDR3 is CSARAPSLPLYTF. The CDR3 bases are TGCAGTGCTAGAGCCCCCTCATTACCCCTCTACACCTTC.

This clonotype showed up just a few times. The CDR3 coding sequence is TGCGCCAGCAGTTATGAACCGGGACAGGGAATAGCCAAAAACATTCAGTACTTC. This encodes CASSYEPGQGIAKNIQYF. The chain couples TRBV5-1 to TRBJ2-4, with TRBD1 matching over 9 bases. The V segment lost 5 bases and the J segment 0 bases; nucleotides outside the gene matches: 12. Germline CDR1 and CDR2: SGHRS and YFSETQ. The CDR3 consists of 18 residues.

This clonotype was detected many times. Here the CDR3 DNA reads TGTGCCAGCAGCTTAGCCCCAGGGGGGGCGGGTGAGCAGTACTTC. As protein: CASSLAPGGAGEQYF. The gene calls are TRBV7-2 and TRBJ2-7; D tentatively fits TRBD1 or TRBD2 (7 bases each). This CDR3 region has 15 residues. V lost 0 bases and J lost 7, with 16 bases in between. CDR1 and CDR2 from the germline V gene are SGHTA and FQGNSA.

This clonotype was counted a few times. In DNA, the CDR3 is TGTGCCACCAGCAGAGTGGGGAACGAGCAGTACTTC. Translating gives CATSRVGNEQYF. The gene calls are TRBV15 and TRBJ2-7, with unresolved D. CDR1 LNHNV and CDR2 YYDKDF come from the germline V gene (reference sequence). V was shortened by 1 base and J by 5 bases, with 6 bases between the two germline ends. This CDR3 has 12 residues.

The genes are TRBV5-1 and TRBJ2-5; D unresolved. The CDR3 is 13 amino acids. Trimming took 1 base from V and 5 from J, leaving 9 bases between them. The germline gives CDR1 SGHRS, CDR2 YFSETQ. CDR3 region: CASSLNGRETQYF. For the CDR3, the DNA is TGCGCCAGCAGCTTGAACGGGCGGGAGACCCAGTACTTC.

This clonotype was seen at least ten times. The V gene is TRBV20-1, the J gene TRBJ2-7, with 13 nucleotides matching TRBD2. Losses at the gene ends were 6 bases for V and 7 bases for J; bases not matched to a gene: 6. This CDR3 comprises 13 residues. Germline CDR1 reads DFQATT; CDR2 reads SNEGSKA (reference sequence). The CDR3 DNA reads as TGCAGTGCGCGGACTAGCGGGAGAAGGGAGCAGTACTTC. Encoded protein: CSARTSGRREQYF.

V and J are TRBV7-8 and TRBJ2-1; D call uncertain. Germline V gene lookup returns CDR1 SGHVS and CDR2 FQNEAQ. The germline V and J ends were trimmed by 3 bases and 0 bases, with 9 bases remaining between them. The CDR3 length is 15 residues. Here the CDR3 reads CASSFIPSSYNEQFF. The CDR3 DNA sequence: TGTGCCAGCAGCTTTATCCCAAGCTCCTACAATGAGCAGTTCTTC.

This sequence joins TRBV7-2 and TRBJ2-7; unclear D gene. The CDR3 has 16 amino acids. The ends were cut back, 1 base at V and 2 bases at J, with 15 bases in the middle. Per the germline V gene, CDR1 is SGHTA and CDR2 is FQGNSA. The CDR3 nucleotides read TGTGCCAGCAGCTTAGAAGGGCCTCCTCACCCCTACGAGCAGTACTTC. Encoded protein: CASSLEGPPHPYEQYF.

A few counts support this clonotype. The V and J genes are TRBV20-1 and TRBJ2-7; no clear D gene. The V end was cut by 0 bases, the J end by 1 base, with 7 bases between. Germline assignment: CDR1 DFQATT and CDR2 SNEGSKA (reference sequence). The CDR3 has 13 amino acids. The CDR3 reads CSAREPVSYEQYF. CDR3 coding DNA: TGCAGTGCTAGAGAACCAGTATCCTACGAGCAGTACTTC.

This clonotype has a handful of counts. The genes are TRBV30 and TRBJ1-5; unclear D gene. There are 15 residues in the CDR3. Germline V gene sequence: CDR1 GTSNPN, CDR2 SVGIG (reference sequence). V was trimmed by 0 bases and J by 6 bases, leaving 15 bases between them. In DNA, the CDR3 is TGTGCCTGGAGTGTCAGTAGGTCAAGGAGTCAGCCCCAGCATTTT. This translates into CAWSVSRSRSQPQHF.

This clonotype has a handful of counts. At one of its ends the junction is not consistent with the germline gene, which may arise from a read error. This rearrangement joins TRBV27 to TRBJ2-7; D gene ambiguous. CDR3 length equals 15 residues. CDR1 and CDR2 (germline): MNHEY, SMNVEV (reference sequence). The CDR3 bases are TGTGCCAGCAGCTTATCCGAGGACGGATTCACCGAGCAGTACTTC. Translating gives CASSLSEDGFTEQYF.